This TCR beta chain was observed in a study of technical replicates of blood from several donors (dated by TCRdb to about 2017). Relative to germline, V is missing 5 bases and J is missing 5 bases, with 7 bases of the junction outside any gene match. The CDR1 and CDR2 encoded by the germline V gene (reference sequence) are MNHEY and SMNVEV. The CDR3 runs 14 amino acids, cysteine and phenylalanine included. Here the CDR3 DNA is all that survives: 42 bases in frame from base 1. This clone has only a few counts. Its antigen target is currently unknown. Base-call qualities are not available, and no considerably larger clone is one nucleotide away. The receptor library was made with the immunoSEQ multiplex PCR assay. Here the immuneACCESS table is served through TCRdb, limited to in-frame sequences with V and J called. Missing clones are a known gap in these copies; in checked studies unresolved V genes cover under half, and the rest lacks a known reason. The sample data list 84,000 or so clones, and roughly 94% of these were observed just once. Approximately 0.25% of the sample goes to the ten largest clones.

This sequence uses TRBV27 and TRBJ1-1; 8 junctional bases match TRBD1. The sequenced sample was T cells isolated from PBMCs. This TCR was recovered from a human donor in good health. The CDR3 loop reads CASSAQGAGTEAFF. The nucleotides read TGTGCCAGCAGTGCCCAGGGGGCAGGTACTGAAGCTTTCTTT.